This record concerns one T cell receptor beta chain sequence. What it binds is unknown. This record comes from a study of cytomegalovirus exposure and HLA in healthy donors. With 60 Vbeta and 13 Jbeta primers, the PCR was carried out. The data were produced by immunoSEQ multiplex PCR, yet TCRdb's version contains in-frame clones alone and is incomplete. This table holds 150,000 or so clones, roughly 77% found once. Study-wide findings and caveats: Clonal expansion was found to be greater in HLA-associated TCR beta chains than in equally common others in a later analysis. Accurate prediction of HLA-A and HLA-B alleles (for most subjects) was reportedly achieved from TCR beta sequences.

The germline V gene has CDR1 MDHEN and CDR2 SYDVKM. V lost 2 bases and J 2 bases, leaving 13 bases between the germline ends. The CDR3 runs to 15 residues. The sequence came from a man younger than 40 in good health and CMV-seropositive. The material sequenced was PBMCs. The V call is TRBV28, the J call TRBJ2-7; D gene ambiguous. The CDR3 protein is CASSLRRSGPYEQYF. CDR3 nucleotides: TGTGCCAGCAGTTTAAGACGGAGTGGTCCCTACGAGCAGTACTTC.